The TCR beta chain described here comes from a study of cytomegalovirus exposure and HLA in healthy donors. Broader study findings: A later analysis, which compared TCR beta chains of equal frequency, found the HLA-associated ones more clonally expanded. Three chains linked to CMV were shown in vitro to be specific for CMV antigens.

Points on this clone: What it binds is not known.

Primers: 60 Vbeta forward and 13 Jbeta reverse. Sequencing was performed with immunoSEQ multiplex PCR; in TCRdb, only in-frame clones are kept and a portion is missing. The sample contains approximately 100,000 clones, 75% to 90% of which appear only once. Sequenced input: PBMCs. This clonotype was obtained from a young man in good health and CMV-seronegative.

The DNA of the CDR3 is TGTGCCAGCAGCGAGCGGGAGGGCCCTCGAGATACGCAGTATTTT. Translated: CASSEREGPRDTQYF. The genes are TRBV9 and TRBJ2-3; TRBD2 agrees at 10 bases. Per germline, CDR1 SGDLS and CDR2 YYNGEE. The CDR3 extends over 15 amino acids. V gave up 3 bases and J gave up 5 bases; unmatched junction bases: 6.